This is a list of T cell receptor beta chains from one sample in a study of T cells after yellow fever vaccination. Each CDR3 protein is one row after TCRdb ran MiXCR on the 5' RACE reads. The sample lists approximately 260,000 distinct CDR3 sequences; over 4.5% were seen once. Here the sequenced sample was CD4+ T cells sorted from PBMCs, taken on the day of the yellow fever booster vaccination. These receptors came from a man between 18 and 29 years old who received the YFV17D yellow fever vaccine. CDR3s leave out the opening cysteine and the closing phenylalanine or tryptophan. The order of the fields is V gene, J gene, clone size, CDR3 protein. The size field is filled for only some rows; it gives once, few, many or a size class.

TRBV10-3	TRBJ1-3	.	AIGGLAGNTIY
TRBV19	TRBJ1-5	few	ASSTLPGQRNQPQH
TRBV24-1	TRBJ2-2	few	ATRRGTGELF
TRBV5-6	TRBJ2-2	.	ASSLFDRGNTGELF
TRBV12-3/TRBV12-4	TRBJ2-3	many	ASTTGQASTDTQY
TRBV6-2/TRBV6-3	TRBJ2-3	many	ASMWASGGDTQY
TRBV20-1	TRBJ1-2	.	SARMLGQSNYGYT
TRBV7-2	TRBJ2-3	.	ASSRGLAGLTDTQY
TRBV5-1	TRBJ2-7	many	ASSFGRGGYEQY
TRBV20-1	TRBJ1-6	many	SASVAATRGYNSPLH
TRBV12-3/TRBV12-4	TRBJ1-3	.	ASTNPTGYGNTIY
TRBV5-1	TRBJ1-1	.	ASSFVFGEMTAF
TRBV10-3	TRBJ2-3	many	AISETGPGTDTQY
TRBV4-3	TRBJ1-5	many	ASSQERGGQPQH
TRBV7-9	TRBJ2-2	many	ASRNWVGRHNTGELF
TRBV24-1	TRBJ1-5	.	ATKGLTGINQPQH
TRBV7-7	TRBJ2-1	many	ASSLAPSGPPRF